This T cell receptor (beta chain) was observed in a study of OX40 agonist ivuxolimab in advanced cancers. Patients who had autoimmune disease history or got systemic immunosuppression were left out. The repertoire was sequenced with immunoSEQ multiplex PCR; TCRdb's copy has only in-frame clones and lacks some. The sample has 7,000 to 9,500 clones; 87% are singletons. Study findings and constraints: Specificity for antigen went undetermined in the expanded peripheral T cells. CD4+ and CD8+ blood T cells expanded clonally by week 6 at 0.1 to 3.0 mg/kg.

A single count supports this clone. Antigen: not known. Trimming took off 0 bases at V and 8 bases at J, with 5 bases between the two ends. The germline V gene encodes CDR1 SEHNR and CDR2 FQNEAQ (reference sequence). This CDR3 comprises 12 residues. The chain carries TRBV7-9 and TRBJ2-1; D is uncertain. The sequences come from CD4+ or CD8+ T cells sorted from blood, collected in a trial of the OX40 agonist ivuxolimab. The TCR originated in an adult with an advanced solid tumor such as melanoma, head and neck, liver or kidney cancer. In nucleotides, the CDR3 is TGTGCCAGCAGCTTAGCTGTTGATGAGCAGTTCTTC. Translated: CASSLAVDEQFF.